This entry describes one T cell receptor beta chain. What antigen it recognizes has not been identified. No base quality information exists; no much larger clone differs at one position. This specimen belongs to a study of radiation and T cells in renal cell carcinoma (TCRdb year 2020). About the study as a whole: The samples were obtained from a clinical trial, where primary renal cell carcinomas were treated with 15 Gy stereotactic body radiation therapy and then removed by nephrectomy 4 weeks afterward. In the approximately 58 samples combined, some 4,100,000 unique CDR3 nucleotide sequences were found, encoding roughly 3,000,000 unique CDR3 amino acid sequences. A total of 50 to 60 samples underwent TCR beta sequencing, made up of some 26 tumors and about 27 peripheral blood samples.

The label giving this sample's time point can be read as: baseline pretreatment blood. The label giving this sample's treatment or condition can be read as: 15 Gy SBRT to primary tumor, nephrectomy 4 weeks later. To follow tumor-enriched clonotypes, serial peripheral blood was collected from radiation-treated patients at baseline and at 2 weeks and 4 weeks after SBRT. Every patient had renal cell carcinoma of clear cell pathology. The QIAamp DNA Blood Mini Kit (Qiagen) was used to prepare genomic DNA for TCR sequencing. The analyses included just those samples that passed every quality control check. The CDR3 spans 16 residues, from the cysteine through the phenylalanine. The only DNA kept is the CDR3, 48 bases in frame from the first base. The germline V gene yields KGHSH for CDR1 and LQKENI for CDR2. Trimming takes 3 bases off V and 5 bases off J; junction bases not matched to a gene: 8. Summary of the overall study and its limitations: Changes in the blood repertoire were not tracked past 4 weeks after treatment. Because pretreatment tumor biopsies were not available, the study could not determine whether clonotypes were already present within the tumor at baseline. Top tumor clonotypes rose in blood from baseline to 2 weeks post-radiation, then contracted by 4 weeks, suggesting transient expansion of tumor-resident clones. The single-armed trial design could not address effects of radiation dose or scheduling on the TCR repertoire.

Following the manufacturer's recommendations, the immunoSEQ kit was used to generate TCR beta libraries from genomic DNA. To prepare the libraries, a first multiplex PCR with proprietary primers was run, followed by a second PCR that added unique barcodes, and a bead cleanup was done after each round. Each sample batch included a kit-provided positive control reaction and a negative control reaction. The final libraries underwent checking on an Agilent 4200 TapeStation D1000 ScreenTape, volumetric pooling, and quantification by qPCR. An Illumina NextSeq500 fitted with a MidOutput 150-cycle cartridge performed the sequencing, running 156 Read1 cycles and 15 Index1 cycles with the kit's custom primers. The pooled library was loaded at about 1 pM, with a roughly 20% PhiX control spiked in. Per the source publication's procedure: The vendor-processed data were analyzed in R, and a clonotype was defined as all T cells that share the same CDR3 nucleotide sequence. In the clone abundance analyses, frequencies were normalized to the 10,000 most abundant clones in each sample. Public T cell clones, which averaged fewer than five per sample, were excluded before analysis. A difference in abundance of at least 32-fold between compartments was used to define tumor-enriched and baseline blood-enriched clonotypes. A beta-binomial differential abundance model was used to identify clonotypes that expanded or contracted between blood time points. Tumor-blood repertoire similarity was measured with the Baroni-Urbani and Buser coefficient, and group comparisons used two-tailed Wilcoxon tests in R. In its TCRdb copy, this immuneACCESS table keeps in-frame sequences only and misses some clones. Where compared with another copy, unresolved V genes explain less than half of these, and the others have no known cause. The V and J calls and the clone size are those of that table, but D and trimming were determined from the DNA. The sample table shows about 150,000 clones, and 70% to 90% are seen once. The ten biggest clones cover more than 10% of the sample.

This sequence originates from a woman in her forties or fifties with renal cell carcinoma. The chain is assembled from TRBV18 and TRBJ2-3; TRBD2 agrees with 10 junctional bases. Sequencing was performed on blood, taken from a patient whose treatment included radiotherapy and nephrectomy. This receptor carries the CDR3 CASSPVLAGVLDTQYF. The base sequence is TGTGCCAGCTCACCCGTCCTAGCGGGGGTATTAGATACGCAGTATTTT.